This passage covers 21 T cell receptor beta chains from one sample sequenced in a study of blood T cell repertoires in COVID-19. Libraries were prepared by immunoSEQ multiplex PCR; TCRdb keeps only in-frame clonotypes and omits some of them. The sample shows fewer than 450,000 clones, over 80% of them seen only once. Sequencing input: peripheral blood. The receptors stem from a woman aged 45 to 65 with COVID-19, enrolled during active disease.

CDR3 sequence reads: CASSTNGLAFF. The CDR3 DNA reads as TGTGCCAGCAGCACCAACGGGTTAGCTTTCTTT. The chain is built from TRBV27 and TRBJ1-1; D is ambiguous. The V end lost 6 bases, the J end lost 10 bases, and 12 bases lay between the germline ends. Germline V gene data show CDR1 as MNHEY and CDR2 as SMNVEV (reference sequence). The CDR3 contains 11 residues.

This chain connects TRBV19 to TRBJ2-7; possibly TRBD1 for D (6 bases). This CDR3 region has 13 residues. V was trimmed by 3 bases and J by 6 bases, leaving 12 bases between them. The V gene's germline CDR1 is LNHDA and CDR2 SQIVND (reference sequence). CDR3 sequence: CASSMLVRGEQYF. CDR3 bases: TGTGCCAGTAGTATGCTAGTCAGGGGCGAGCAGTACTTC. Full variable domain (remainder filled in from reference TRBV19 and TRBJ2-7): DGGITQSPKYLFRKEGQNVTLSCEQNLNHDAMYWYRQDPGQGLRLIYYSQIVNDFQKGDIAEGYSVSREKKESFPLTVTSAQKNPTAFYLCASSMLVRGEQYFGPGTRLTVT.

The chain employs TRBV30 and TRBJ1-5; weak D call: TRBD1 (5 bases). The CDR3 covers 14 residues. Trimming left V 1 base short and J 1 base short, with 8 bases between. Germline V gene sequence: CDR1 GTSNPN, CDR2 SVGIG (reference sequence). CDR3 bases: TGTGCCTGGAGTGGCCAGGGAAGCAATCAGCCCCAGCATTTT. Protein: CAWSGQGSNQPQHF. The complete variable domain, with remaining parts taken from reference TRBV30 and TRBJ1-5, reads SQTIHQWPATLVQPVGSPLSLECTVEGTSNPNLYWYRQAAGRGLQLLFYSVGIGQISSEVPQNLSASRPQDRQFILSSKKLLLSDSGFYLCAWSGQGSNQPQHFGDGTRLSIL.

A single count supports this clone. This chain links TRBV14 with TRBJ2-3; D gene unclear. Germline V CDR1 and CDR2: SGHDN, FVKESK. V was cut by 4 bases and J by 0 bases, with 11 bases left in between. This CDR3 spans 15 amino acids. The CDR3 DNA reads TGTGCCAGCAGCCCGTTGACACTCAGCACAGATACGCAGTATTTT. This gives the protein CASSPLTLSTDTQYF.

The chain carries TRBV18 and TRBJ2-7; possibly TRBD2 for D (6 bases). The CDR3 runs 13 residues. Between the trimmed V and J ends, which lost 5 bases and 6 bases, there was a span of 14 bases. From germline, CDR1 is KGHSH and CDR2 LQKENI. CDR3 loop: CASSALLAVEQYF. CDR3 nucleotide sequence: TGTGCCAGCTCAGCGCTACTAGCTGTCGAGCAGTACTTC.

This rearrangement joins TRBV4-1 to TRBJ2-3; weak D call: TRBD2 (7 bases). The CDR3 length is 16 residues. Trimming took 4 bases from V and 4 from J, leaving 18 bases between them. From germline, CDR1 is MGHRA and CDR2 YSYEKL. CDR3 sequence (DNA): TGCGCCAGCAGCCTCCTAGGGGGGAGGGCCGCAGATACGCAGTATTTT. It codes for CASSLLGGRAADTQYF.

The gene calls are TRBV9 and TRBJ2-5; TRBD2 matches at 12 bases. Germline V gene sequence: CDR1 SGDLS, CDR2 YYNGEE. This CDR3 has 16 residues. With 0 bases clipped from V and 3 bases from J, the junction kept 3 bases outside the gene matches. The CDR3 reads CASSVEASGREETQYF. The CDR3 DNA reads TGTGCCAGCAGCGTAGAGGCTAGCGGGAGGGAAGAGACCCAGTACTTC. The full variable domain, completed using reference TRBV9 and TRBJ2-5, is DSGVTQTPKHLITATGQRVTLRCSPRSGDLSVYWYQQSLDQGLQFLIQYYNGEERAKGNILERFSAQQFPDLHSELNLSSLELGDSALYFCASSVEASGREETQYFGPGTRLLVL.

This rearrangement joins TRBV14 to TRBJ2-7; D is perhaps TRBD2 (5 bases). Germline-derived CDR1 and CDR2 are SGHDN and FVKESK. This CDR3 is built from 13 residues. The V end lost 6 bases, the J end lost 3 bases, and 12 bases lay between the germline ends. CDR3: CASRSGYDYEQYF. CDR3 nucleotide sequence: TGTGCCAGCAGGTCGGGATACGACTACGAGCAGTACTTC.

V usage is TRBV7-9 and J usage is TRBJ1-4; 10 nucleotides line up with TRBD1. The CDR3 has 16 amino acids. Germline V gives CDR1 SEHNR, CDR2 FQNEAQ (reference sequence). Trimming at V came to 5 bases and at J to 4 bases, leaving 7 bases not matched to a gene. CDR3 DNA: TGTGCCAGCAGCAACGACAGGGGGCTCGGTAATGAAAAACTGTTTTTT. Protein sequence: CASSNDRGLGNEKLFF.

The chain joins TRBV6-5 to TRBJ1-3; no clear D. This CDR3 spans 14 amino acids. Trimming cost V 0 bases and J 4 bases, with 7 bases left between them. Germline loops: CDR1 MNHEY, CDR2 SVGAGI. CDR3 coding DNA: TGTGCCAGCAGTTACTCCTGGCTGGGAAACACCATATATTTT. Translation gives CASSYSWLGNTIYF.

The CDR3 region is CASSIGLAGGEQFF. The CDR3 DNA sequence: TGTGCCAGCAGCATCGGACTAGCGGGAGGCGAGCAGTTCTTC. This chain links TRBV7-2 with TRBJ2-1, with 14 bases aligning to TRBD2. CDR1 is SGHTA and CDR2 is FQGNSA in the germline V gene. CDR3 length: 14 amino acids. J gave up 10 bases and V 5 bases, and 4 bases lay outside the gene matches.

This clone was picked up one time. V is TRBV11-2 and J is TRBJ1-1, with D unresolved. The germline gives CDR1 SGHAT, CDR2 FQNNGV. The CDR3 spans 15 residues. Trimming pared 4 bases from V and 0 bases from J, leaving 12 bases between. CDR3 coding DNA: TGTGCCAGCAGCTCCCGTCAAGCTATGAACACTGAAGCTTTCTTT. It encodes CASSSRQAMNTEAFF. The variable domain in full, with the rest retrieved from reference TRBV11-2 and TRBJ1-1, is EAGVAQSPRYKIIEKRQSVAFWCNPISGHATLYWYQQILGQGPKLLIQFQNNGVVDDSQLPKDRFSAERLKGVDSTLKIQPAKLEDSAVYLCASSSRQAMNTEAFFGQGTRLTVV.

The chain couples TRBV9 to TRBJ1-1; 8 bases fit TRBD1. Germline V gene sequence: CDR1 SGDLS, CDR2 YYNGEE. Germline trimming cut 4 bases from V and 4 bases from J; bases unmatched to any gene: 6. The CDR3 consists of 14 residues. CDR3 sequence reads: CASSTGQDVTEAFF. The CDR3 DNA reads as TGTGCCAGCAGCACGGGACAGGACGTCACTGAAGCTTTCTTT. Supplemented by reference TRBV9 and TRBJ1-1, the full variable domain reads DSGVTQTPKHLITATGQRVTLRCSPRSGDLSVYWYQQSLDQGLQFLIQYYNGEERAKGNILERFSAQQFPDLHSELNLSSLELGDSALYFCASSTGQDVTEAFFGQGTRLTVV.

The chain joins TRBV29-1 to TRBJ2-7, with D tentatively TRBD1 (5 bases). CDR1 SQVTM and CDR2 ANQGSEA come from the germline V gene. Trimming shortened V by 4 bases and J by 3 bases, and 13 bases separated the two germline ends. The CDR3 contains 13 residues. The CDR3 coding sequence is TGCAGCGTTGCCCCCAGGGTCTTCTACGAGCAGTACTTC. Translating it yields CSVAPRVFYEQYF.

The chain combines TRBV7-8 with TRBJ2-7, with 9 bases matching TRBD1. Germline V lookup: CDR1 SGHVS, CDR2 FQNEAQ. V lost 0 bases and J lost 1; bases outside the gene matches: 1. This CDR3 is built from 15 residues. The CDR3 DNA reads TGTGCCAGCAGCTTAGCGGGGACAGGGTCCTACGAGCAGTACTTC. Protein product: CASSLAGTGSYEQYF.

This chain uses TRBV14 with TRBJ1-4, with D hard to call. Trimming removed 3 bases at V and 3 bases at J, with 11 bases between. The germline gives CDR1 SGHDN, CDR2 FVKESK. The CDR3 runs to 15 residues. The CDR3 loop is CASSQIQRSNEKLFF. CDR3 bases: TGTGCCAGCAGCCAGATTCAGCGATCTAATGAAAAACTGTTTTTT.

V and J are TRBV2 and TRBJ2-3; 9 nucleotides match TRBD2. This CDR3 comprises 13 residues. V was clipped by 6 bases and J by 4 bases; unmatched bases: 2. Germline values: CDR1 SNHLY, CDR2 FYNNEI. CDR3 region: CASRGLAADTQYF. CDR3 coding DNA: TGTGCCAGCAGGGGACTAGCCGCAGATACGCAGTATTTT.

This clone occurred once. V gene TRBV6-1 combines with J gene TRBJ2-3, with a weak D call TRBD2 (6 bases). The V gene's germline CDR1 is MNHNS and CDR2 SASEGT. The V end was cut by 3 bases, the J end by 2 bases, with 9 bases between. CDR3 length: 14 residues. CDR3 loop: CASSDGGYTDTQYF. The CDR3 nucleotides are TGTGCCAGCAGTGATGGGGGGTACACAGATACGCAGTATTTT.

The J gene is TRBJ1-6, the V gene TRBV6-5; TRBD1 agrees at 8 bases. V shed 6 bases, J shed 5 bases, and the junction held 3 bases outside the gene matches. Per the germline V gene, CDR1 is MNHEY and CDR2 is SVGAGI. This CDR3 spans 14 amino acids. The CDR3 sequence: CASRSGQDNSPLHF. In DNA, the CDR3 is TGTGCCAGCAGATCGGGACAGGATAATTCACCCCTCCACTTT.

This clone showed up just a few times. This CDR3 reads CASSLVDRNYGYTF. The CDR3 DNA reads as TGTGCCAGCAGCTTAGTGGACAGGAACTATGGCTACACCTTC. The chain links TRBV7-8 to TRBJ1-2; 7 bases agree with TRBD1. The germline V gene has CDR1 SGHVS and CDR2 FQNEAQ. The CDR3 length is 14 residues. With V trimmed by 1 base and J by 2 bases, 1 base remained unmatched. Together with reference TRBV7-8 and TRBJ1-2, the CDR3 gives the full variable domain: GAGVSQSPRYKVAKRGQDVALRCDPISGHVSLFWYQQALGQGPEFLTYFQNEAQLDKSGLPSDRFFAERPEGSVSTLKIQRTQQEDSAVYLCASSLVDRNYGYTFGSGTRLTVV.

This chain connects TRBV2 to TRBJ2-1, with 8 bases identical to TRBD2. Germline V gene sequence: CDR1 SNHLY, CDR2 FYNNEI. This CDR3 comprises 17 residues. V was pared by 6 bases and J by 0 bases, with 10 bases of the junction left unmatched. DNA for the CDR3: TGTGCCAGCAGCCCAGCAGGGACTAGTACCTCCTACAATGAGCAGTTCTTC. It is translated as CASSPAGTSTSYNEQFF. The full variable domain, with the rest looked up from reference TRBV2 and TRBJ2-1, is EPEVTQTPSHQVTQMGQEVILRCVPISNHLYFYWYRQILGQKVEFLVSFYNNEISEKSEIFDDQFSVERPDGSNFTLKIRSTKLEDSAMYFCASSPAGTSTSYNEQFFGPGTRLTVL.